The 23 T cell receptor beta chains presented below share a single source sample, sequenced in a study of T-cell memory formation after mild COVID-19. Using its own MiXCR run on the 5' RACE reads, TCRdb lists one record per CDR3 protein. The sample includes some 150,000 distinct CDR3 sequences, 6% of them seen just once. Sequenced input: PBMCs or a T cell subset sorted from them (not recorded which). The receptors shown here come from an adult woman who had mild COVID-19 (a few samples of this study predate the infection). Cell type and time point are not known.

This clonotype has a handful of counts. The chain joins TRBV10-3 to TRBJ2-1; tentative D call: TRBD1 (6 bases). Germline values: CDR1 ENHRY, CDR2 SYGVKD. The V end was cut by 3 bases, the J end by 4 bases, with 10 bases between. The CDR3 is 14 residues long. For the CDR3, the DNA is TGTGCCATCAGTGATCAAGACAGGTACAATGAGCAGTTCTTC. As protein: CAISDQDRYNEQFF.

V and J are TRBV5-8 and TRBJ1-2; 7 bases are a match to TRBD1. Looked up from germline, CDR1 is SGHTS and CDR2 is YDEGEE. V lost 0 bases to trimming and J lost 7 bases; unmatched junction nucleotides: 9. This CDR3 has 15 residues. The CDR3 DNA reads as TGTGCCAGCAGCTTGGCGCCAGGGGGAGGGGTTGGCTACACCTTC. Translating it yields CASSLAPGGGVGYTF.

This clonotype was seen many times. This rearrangement joins TRBV9 to TRBJ2-3; tentatively, D is TRBD2 (5 bases). This CDR3 is built from 15 residues. Between the trimmed V and J ends, which lost 0 bases and 2 bases, there was a span of 10 bases. CDR1 and CDR2 (germline): SGDLS, YYNGEE. CDR3 in amino acids: CASSVDEGDTDTQYF. The CDR3 DNA sequence: TGTGCCAGCAGCGTAGATGAGGGAGACACAGATACGCAGTATTTT.

This clonotype showed up many times. The chain combines TRBV12-3 or TRBV12-4 with TRBJ1-1; no definite D call. V dropped 6 bases and J dropped 1 base, with 12 bases sitting between them. The CDR3 extends over 14 amino acids. The CDR3 DNA reads as TGTGCCAGCAGACCGTTAGGCAGGAACACTGAAGCTTTCTTT. Its protein is CASRPLGRNTEAFF.

The V and J genes are TRBV5-1 and TRBJ1-1, with D uncertain. This CDR3 has 15 amino acids. Germline-derived CDR1 and CDR2 are SGHRS and YFSETQ. V lost 0 bases and J 2 bases, leaving 11 bases between the germline ends. The CDR3 DNA reads TGCGCCAGCAGCTTGGGGTTTTCAGGCAACACTGAAGCTTTCTTT. As protein: CASSLGFSGNTEAFF.

The chain is built from TRBV7-2 and TRBJ1-2; D ambiguous. Germline V gene sequence: CDR1 SGHTA, CDR2 FQGNSA. V lost 1 base and J lost 4, with 16 bases in between. The CDR3 is 16 amino acids. The CDR3 is CASSLGGAVAGYGYTF. As DNA, the CDR3 is TGTGCCAGCAGCTTAGGGGGAGCGGTGGCGGGCTATGGCTACACCTTC.

The chain has TRBV13 and TRBJ2-1, with D unresolved. Trimming removed 3 bases from V and 0 bases from J, with 9 bases in between. Germline CDR1 and CDR2: PRHDT and FYEKMQ (reference sequence). This CDR3 region has 15 residues. The CDR3 bases are TGTGCCAGCAGCTTGGCCCTCGCCTCCTACAATGAGCAGTTCTTC. Translation: CASSLALASYNEQFF.

This clonotype was counted at least ten times. J is TRBJ2-5 and V is TRBV9; 7 bases agree with TRBD2. The germline V gene has CDR1 SGDLS and CDR2 YYNGEE. CDR3 length: 15 amino acids. Germline trimming cut 3 bases from V and 5 bases from J; bases unmatched to any gene: 10. The CDR3 bases are TGTGCCAGCAGCGGAGGGACTATCCCGGGGGAGACCCAGTACTTC. This gives the protein CASSGGTIPGETQYF.

This clonotype was observed a handful of times. The V gene is TRBV6-1, the J gene TRBJ1-5; the D is unclear. Between the trimmed V and J ends, which lost 5 bases and 11 bases, there was a span of 13 bases. The CDR3 runs to 12 residues. Germline V gene lookup returns CDR1 MNHNS and CDR2 SASEGT. The CDR3 coding sequence is TGTGCCAGCAGTCCCGGACGGTTGGCCCAGCATTTT. Translating it yields CASSPGRLAQHF.

This clonotype was seen more than once but under ten times. This chain connects TRBV18 to TRBJ2-1, with 10 bases identical to TRBD2. Germline CDR1 and CDR2: KGHSH and LQKENI. This CDR3 comprises 15 residues. After removal of 5 bases from V and 7 bases from J, the junction contained 8 bases not matched to a gene. The CDR3 nucleotides read TGTGCCAGCTCAATCTTAGCGGGAGGTAGTAATGAGCAGTTCTTC. Protein sequence: CASSILAGGSNEQFF.

This clonotype was counted only a few times. The chain employs TRBV29-1 and TRBJ2-5; D gene uncertain. V dropped 5 bases and J dropped 4 bases, with 8 bases sitting between them. Germline V gives CDR1 SQVTM, CDR2 ANQGSEA. The CDR3 loop spans 11 amino acids. CDR3 residues: CSVYTAETQYF. CDR3 DNA sequence: TGCAGCGTTTATACAGCAGAGACCCAGTACTTC.

A few counts support this clonotype. CDR3 DNA: TGTGCCAGCAGCCAGCTAGCGGGAGGTGCCGGGGAGCTGTTTTTT. It is translated as CASSQLAGGAGELFF. This sequence joins TRBV3-1 and TRBJ2-2; TRBD2 matches at 11 bases. V shed 3 bases and J 6 bases; nucleotides not matched to a gene: 3. The length of the CDR3 is 15 residues. CDR1 is LGHDT and CDR2 is YNNKEL in the germline V gene (reference sequence).

This clonotype has more than one count but fewer than ten. This chain links TRBV10-3 with TRBJ2-7; D not resolved. The CDR3 consists of 16 residues. Between the trimmed V and J ends, which lost 2 bases and 2 bases, there was a span of 16 bases. Per germline, CDR1 ENHRY and CDR2 SYGVKD. The CDR3 is CAISEPSGRPPYEQYF. The CDR3 DNA reads TGTGCCATCAGTGAGCCTTCCGGGCGGCCGCCCTACGAGCAGTACTTC.

V and J are TRBV5-1 and TRBJ2-7, with D possibly being TRBD2 (5 bases). Trimming removed 4 bases at V and 2 bases at J, with 16 bases between. Germline V gene data show CDR1 as SGHRS and CDR2 as YFSETQ. This CDR3 has 15 amino acids. CDR3 sequence reads: CASSLASGWTYEQYF. The CDR3 DNA sequence: TGCGCCAGCAGCCTGGCCTCGGGGTGGACCTACGAGCAGTACTTC.

V and J are TRBV7-2 and TRBJ2-5, with D uncertain. Germline CDR1 SGHTA, CDR2 FQGNSA. Deletions cut 2 bases from V and 3 bases from J, with 13 bases between. The CDR3 totals 15 residues. CDR3 nucleotide sequence: TGTGCCAGCAGCTTAACCCGGCCAGCCGAAGAGACCCAGTACTTC. This gives the protein CASSLTRPAEETQYF.

This clonotype was picked up many times. J is TRBJ2-5 and V is TRBV5-1; TRBD1 might be the D (6 bases). This CDR3 is 13 amino acids long. From germline, CDR1 is SGHRS and CDR2 YFSETQ. V lost 5 bases, J lost 2 bases, and 10 bases lay in between. The CDR3 DNA follows: TGCGCCAGCAGACGGACAGAGCAAGAGACCCAGTACTTC. This gives the protein CASRRTEQETQYF.

This clonotype was observed many times. The CDR3 nucleotides read TGCAGCGTTCGTGTGGTTGTCAGCACTAACTATGGCTACACCTTC. Translation: CSVRVVVSTNYGYTF. The V call is TRBV29-1, the J call TRBJ1-2; unclear D gene. The CDR3 extends over 15 amino acids. Germline CDR1 reads SQVTM; CDR2 reads ANQGSEA. Trimming took 5 bases from V and 0 from J, leaving 16 bases between them.

This clonotype came up a few times. The chain joins TRBV25-1 to TRBJ2-1; D is unclear. V lost 3 bases to trimming and J lost 8 bases, with 17 bases between them. The germline V gene has CDR1 MGHDK and CDR2 SYGVNS. There are 15 residues in the CDR3. Written as DNA, the CDR3 is TGTGCCAGCAGTGACCTAACACGTCCCGGCGATGAGCAGTTCTTC. Translated: CASSDLTRPGDEQFF.

The sample holds many counts of this clonotype. This sequence joins TRBV12-3 or TRBV12-4 and TRBJ1-1; no definite D call. V lost 4 bases and J 4 bases, leaving 10 bases between the germline ends. The CDR3 has 13 amino acids. The CDR3 nucleotides are TGTGCCAGCAGTTACCTGACCTCCACTGAAGCTTTCTTT. Translation: CASSYLTSTEAFF.

In its sample, this clonotype was seen many times. V and J are TRBV20-1 and TRBJ2-5; D possibly corresponds to TRBD2 (5 bases). CDR1 is DFQATT and CDR2 is SNEGSKA in the germline V gene (reference sequence). The CDR3 is made up of 13 amino acids. Trimming took 1 base from V and 3 from J, leaving 9 bases between them. The CDR3 coding sequence is TGCAGTGCTAGAGGCGGGCACAAAGAGACCCAGTACTTC. Its protein product is CSARGGHKETQYF.

This clonotype was counted only a few times. The CDR3 protein is CASSPDISPNQPQHF. The CDR3 DNA follows: TGTGCCAGCTCACCAGATATATCCCCCAATCAGCCCCAGCATTTT. This chain joins TRBV18 and TRBJ1-5; no firm D call. Between the trimmed V and J ends, which lost 2 bases and 3 bases, there was a span of 11 bases. The CDR3 runs 15 residues. Germline loops: CDR1 KGHSH, CDR2 LQKENI.

This clonotype has only a few counts. The gene calls are TRBV11-2 and TRBJ1-1; D gene uncertain. The length of the CDR3 is 14 residues. Germline values: CDR1 SGHAT, CDR2 FQNNGV. Trimming pared 3 bases from V and 1 base from J, leaving 9 bases between. The CDR3 coding sequence is TGTGCCAGCAGCTTGTCACTCGCGAACACTGAAGCTTTCTTT. Its protein product is CASSLSLANTEAFF.

In DNA form, the CDR3 reads TGCGCCAGCAGCCGAGGTGAACAGGGAAGCGGGGAGCTGTTTTTT. Translating gives CASSRGEQGSGELFF. The chain joins TRBV4-3 to TRBJ2-2; D might be TRBD1 (6 bases). The CDR3 consists of 15 residues. The ends were cut back, 4 bases at V and 7 bases at J, with 16 bases in the middle. Germline V gene lookup returns CDR1 LGHNA and CDR2 YSLEER.